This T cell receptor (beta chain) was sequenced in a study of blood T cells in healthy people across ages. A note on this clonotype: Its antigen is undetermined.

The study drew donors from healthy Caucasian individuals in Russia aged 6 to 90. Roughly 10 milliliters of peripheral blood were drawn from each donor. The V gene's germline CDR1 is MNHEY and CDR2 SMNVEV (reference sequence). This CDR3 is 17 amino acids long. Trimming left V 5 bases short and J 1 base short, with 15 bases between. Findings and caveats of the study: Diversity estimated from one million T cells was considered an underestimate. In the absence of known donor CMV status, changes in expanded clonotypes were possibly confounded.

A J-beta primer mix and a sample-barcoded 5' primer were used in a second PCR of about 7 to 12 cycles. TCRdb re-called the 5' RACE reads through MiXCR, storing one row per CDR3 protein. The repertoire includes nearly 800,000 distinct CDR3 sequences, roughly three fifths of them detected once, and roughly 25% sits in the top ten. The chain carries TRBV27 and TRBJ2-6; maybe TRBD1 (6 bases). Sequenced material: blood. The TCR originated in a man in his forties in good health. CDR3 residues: CASSPLTGQSGANVLTF. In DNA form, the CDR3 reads TGTGCCAGCAGTCCCTTAACTGGACAGTCTGGGGCCAACGTCCTGACTTTC.